In this sample, the clone carrying this TCR beta chain turned up a few times. A junction end diverges from the germline sequence, so it may reflect a read error. The sample originates from a study of T-cell reconstitution after alpha-beta-depleted transplantation in children. Unique molecular identifiers were incorporated during preparation of the TCRbeta library. TCRdb processed the PCR reads anew with MiXCR; each CDR3 protein has one entry. The sample has approximately 800,000 distinct CDR3 sequences, less than 20% seen once. The CDR3 has 12 residues. Germline V gene lookup returns CDR1 SGHRS and CDR2 YFSETQ.

This TCR was recovered from a male patient younger than 18 who had a stem cell transplant for acute lymphoblastic leukemia, so the T cells may come from the graft donor. The sequences come from PBMCs, mostly from graft donor cells, collected 360 days after TCRalphabeta/CD19-depleted stem cell transplant. This chain uses TRBV5-1 with TRBJ2-2, with D perhaps being TRBD1 or TRBD2 (6 bases each). This CDR3 is CASSLVGGVILF. Written as DNA, the CDR3 is TGCGCCAGCAGCTTGGTCGGGGGCGTCATCCTTTTT.